Listed here are 10 T cell receptor beta chains from one sample, sequenced in a study of blood T cell repertoires in COVID-19. The repertoire was sequenced with immunoSEQ multiplex PCR; TCRdb's copy has only in-frame clones and lacks some. This sample has 250,000 to 350,000 clones; about 81% occur once, and the top ten carry more than 1.1%. Specimen: peripheral blood. These receptors all come from a human donor with COVID-19, enrolled during active disease. The donor label of this sample is uncertain.

The chain recombines TRBV28 with TRBJ2-7; tentative D call: TRBD1 (6 bases). Trimming took 4 bases from V and 4 from J, leaving 11 bases between them. The CDR3 loop spans 13 amino acids. Germline V gene sequence: CDR1 MDHEN, CDR2 SYDVKM. The CDR3 loop is CASSSRDRYEQYF. In DNA, the CDR3 is TGTGCCAGCAGTTCCAGAGACAGGTACGAGCAGTACTTC.

Only one count was recorded for this clone. V gene TRBV9 combines with J gene TRBJ1-6; D remains unclear. The length of the CDR3 is 13 residues. The V gene's germline CDR1 is SGDLS and CDR2 YYNGEE. The ends were cut back, 4 bases at V and 10 bases at J, with 12 bases in the middle. This CDR3 reads CASSLNQESPLHF. CDR3 DNA sequence: TGTGCCAGCAGCCTGAACCAGGAATCACCCCTCCACTTT. The full variable domain, rest sourced from reference TRBV9 and TRBJ1-6, is DSGVTQTPKHLITATGQRVTLRCSPRSGDLSVYWYQQSLDQGLQFLIQYYNGEERAKGNILERFSAQQFPDLHSELNLSSLELGDSALYFCASSLNQESPLHFGNGTRLTVT.

This chain connects TRBV27 to TRBJ1-2, with D uncertain. CDR1 MNHEY and CDR2 SMNVEV come from the germline V gene (reference sequence). The CDR3 consists of 13 residues. The V gene lost 0 bases and the J gene lost 5 bases, with 7 bases spanning the gap. CDR3 protein: CASSLSGRYGYTF. CDR3 in DNA: TGTGCCAGCAGTTTATCGGGCAGGTATGGCTACACCTTC.

Only one count was recorded for this clone. The V gene is TRBV30, the J gene TRBJ1-2, with D possibly TRBD1 on 5 matching bases. Trimming cost V 0 bases and J 4 bases, with 6 bases left between them. CDR1 and CDR2 from the germline V gene are GTSNPN and SVGIG (reference sequence). CDR3 length: 12 residues. CDR3: CAWSVQAYGYTF. For the CDR3, the DNA is TGTGCCTGGAGTGTACAGGCCTATGGCTACACCTTC. The complete variable domain, with remaining parts taken from reference TRBV30 and TRBJ1-2, reads SQTIHQWPATLVQPVGSPLSLECTVEGTSNPNLYWYRQAAGRGLQLLFYSVGIGQISSEVPQNLSASRPQDRQFILSSKKLLLSDSGFYLCAWSVQAYGYTFGSGTRLTVV.

The chain combines TRBV14 with TRBJ2-1, with D possibly TRBD1 on 5 matching bases. The V and J ends lost 3 bases and 1 base respectively, with 13 bases between them. The CDR3 extends over 16 amino acids. CDR1 SGHDN and CDR2 FVKESK come from the germline V gene. This CDR3 is CASSHQGIDSYNEQFF. The CDR3 nucleotides are TGTGCCAGCAGCCACCAGGGAATAGATTCCTACAATGAGCAGTTCTTC.

The CDR3 bases are TGTGCCAGCAGCTTAAGGACAGGGGTTAATCAGCCCCAGCATTTT. This sequence encodes CASSLRTGVNQPQHF. The chain uses TRBV11-2 and TRBJ1-5, with 9 bases matching TRBD1. V gave up 2 bases and J gave up 4 bases; unmatched junction bases: 3. This CDR3 has 15 amino acids. Germline loops: CDR1 SGHAT, CDR2 FQNNGV. Full variable domain (remainder filled in from reference TRBV11-2 and TRBJ1-5): EAGVAQSPRYKIIEKRQSVAFWCNPISGHATLYWYQQILGQGPKLLIQFQNNGVVDDSQLPKDRFSAERLKGVDSTLKIQPAKLEDSAVYLCASSLRTGVNQPQHFGDGTRLSIL.

The CDR3, as DNA: TGTGCCAGCAGCTTAGGGGGCGGTTCTAGCGGCACAGATACGCAGTATTTT. Translated, it gives CASSLGGGSSGTDTQYF. V gene TRBV11-3 combines with J gene TRBJ2-3, with D possibly TRBD2 on 6 matching bases. The germline gives CDR1 SGHNT, CDR2 YENEEA. The length of the CDR3 is 17 residues. Trimming pared 1 base from V and 1 base from J, leaving 15 bases between.

This rearrangement joins TRBV10-3 to TRBJ2-1; 8 nucleotides align to TRBD1. CDR1 is ENHRY and CDR2 is SYGVKD in the germline V gene. This CDR3 region has 15 residues. J gave up 7 bases and V 7 bases, and 12 bases lay outside the gene matches. The CDR3 here is CAIKFDGQGANEQFF. In DNA form, the CDR3 reads TGTGCCATCAAATTCGACGGACAGGGAGCTAATGAGCAGTTCTTC.

About this clone itself: A much larger clone lies one base from this, so it may be a read error. The J gene is TRBJ2-3, the V gene TRBV27; D not certain. CDR1 and CDR2 (germline): MNHEY, SMNVEV (reference sequence). This CDR3 contains 12 residues. Trimming took off 5 bases at V and 0 bases at J, with 3 bases between the two ends. The CDR3 DNA reads TGTGCCAGCAGTCCTAGCACAGATACGCAGTATTTT. The encoded protein is CASSPSTDTQYF.

Only one count was recorded for this clone. This rearrangement joins TRBV6-4 to TRBJ1-5; D uncertain. Trimming cost V 6 bases and J 7 bases, with 13 bases left between them. Per the germline V gene, CDR1 is MRHNA and CDR2 is SNTAGT. The CDR3 consists of 13 residues. The CDR3 loop reads CASSPEVGQPQHF. CDR3 coding DNA: TGTGCCAGCAGCCCGGAGGTGGGGCAGCCCCAGCATTTT.